Sequencing of this TCR beta chain was carried out in a study of T cell repertoires in cytomegalovirus infection. Whole-study findings and limits: Summed public TCR beta family frequency identified CMV carriers bearing the relevant HLA.

V was pared by 0 bases and J by 5 bases, with 14 bases between. The germline CDR1 and CDR2 sequences are DFQATT and SNEGSKA (reference sequence). The CDR3 length is 14 residues. TCRdb reanalysed the reads using MiXCR and keeps one entry per CDR3 protein. The sample includes 350,000 to 450,000 distinct CDR3 sequences, around 18% of them seen just once. This clonotype was found a few times. Its target is unknown. This clonotype was sampled from a human donor in good health (CMV status not recorded). Some clones in this sample may be carry-over from other donors' samples. The sequenced material came from PBMCs. V gene TRBV20-1 combines with J gene TRBJ2-7, with D possibly being TRBD1 (5 bases). The chain's CDR3 is CSARDAGRANEQYF. The CDR3 nucleotides read TGCAGTGCTAGAGATGCAGGCAGGGCGAACGAGCAGTACTTC.